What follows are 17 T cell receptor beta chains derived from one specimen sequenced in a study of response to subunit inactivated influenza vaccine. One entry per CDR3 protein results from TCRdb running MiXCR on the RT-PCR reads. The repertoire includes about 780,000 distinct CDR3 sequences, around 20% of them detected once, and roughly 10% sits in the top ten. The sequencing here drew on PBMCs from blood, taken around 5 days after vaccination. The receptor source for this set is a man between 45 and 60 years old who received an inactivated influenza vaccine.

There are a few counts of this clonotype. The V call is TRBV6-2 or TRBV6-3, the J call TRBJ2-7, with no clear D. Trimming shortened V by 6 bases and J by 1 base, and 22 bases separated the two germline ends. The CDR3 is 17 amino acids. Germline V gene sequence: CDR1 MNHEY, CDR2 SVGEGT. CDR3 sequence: CASRPGYLSYNSYEQYF. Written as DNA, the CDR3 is TGTGCCAGCAGACCCGGCTATCTTTCGTACAATTCCTACGAGCAGTACTTC.

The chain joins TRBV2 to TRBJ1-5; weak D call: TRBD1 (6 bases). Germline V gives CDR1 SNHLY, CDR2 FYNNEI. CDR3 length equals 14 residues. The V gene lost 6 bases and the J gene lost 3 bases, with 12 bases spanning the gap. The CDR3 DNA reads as TGTGCCAGCAGCTATGACAGGAACAATCAGCCCCAGCATTTT. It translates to CASSYDRNNQPQHF.

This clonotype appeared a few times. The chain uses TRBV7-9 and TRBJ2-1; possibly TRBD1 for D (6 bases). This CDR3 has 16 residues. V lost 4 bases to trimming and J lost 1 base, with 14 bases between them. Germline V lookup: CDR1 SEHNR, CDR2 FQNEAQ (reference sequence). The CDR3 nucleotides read TGTGCCAGCAGCTCCTTTGGACAGACTTCCTACAATGAGCAGTTCTTC. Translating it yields CASSSFGQTSYNEQFF.

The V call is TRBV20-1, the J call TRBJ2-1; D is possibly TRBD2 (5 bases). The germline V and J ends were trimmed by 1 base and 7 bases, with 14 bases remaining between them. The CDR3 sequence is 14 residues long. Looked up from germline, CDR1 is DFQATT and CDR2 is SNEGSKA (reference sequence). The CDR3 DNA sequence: TGCAGTGCTAGAGTTTGGCTAGCAAATAATGAGCAGTTCTTC. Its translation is CSARVWLANNEQFF.

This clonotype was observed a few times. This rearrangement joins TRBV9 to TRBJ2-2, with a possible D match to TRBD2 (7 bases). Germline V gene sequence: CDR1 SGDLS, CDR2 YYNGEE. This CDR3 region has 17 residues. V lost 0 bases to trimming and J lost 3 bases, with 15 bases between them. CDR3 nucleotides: TGTGCCAGCAGCGTAGCCCGAGGGGGGGACCACACCGGGGAGCTGTTTTTT. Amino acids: CASSVARGGDHTGELFF.

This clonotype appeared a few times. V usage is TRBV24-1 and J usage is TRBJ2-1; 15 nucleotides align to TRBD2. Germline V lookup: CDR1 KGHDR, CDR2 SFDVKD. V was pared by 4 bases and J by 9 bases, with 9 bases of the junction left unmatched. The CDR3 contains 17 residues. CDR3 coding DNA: TGTGCCACCAGTGACCGGACTAGCGGGAGGGCCCTGTCTGAGCAGTTCTTC. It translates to CATSDRTSGRALSEQFF.

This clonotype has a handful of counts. The CDR3 region has the DNA TGCAGTGCCAGTTCCGGGACAGGGATCGCCGGGGAGCTGTTTTTT. It translates to CSASSGTGIAGELFF. This chain uses TRBV20-1 with TRBJ2-2; 9 bases agree with TRBD1. V lost 6 bases, J lost 6 bases, and 11 bases stayed unmatched. In germline, CDR1 is DFQATT, CDR2 SNEGSKA (reference sequence). The CDR3 consists of 15 residues.

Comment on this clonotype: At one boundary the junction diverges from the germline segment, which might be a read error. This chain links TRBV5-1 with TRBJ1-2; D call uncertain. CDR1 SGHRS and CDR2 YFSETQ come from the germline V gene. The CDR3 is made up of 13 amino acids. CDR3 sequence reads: CASSLRAADGYAF. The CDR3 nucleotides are TGCGCCAGCAGCTTGAGGGCAGCCGATGGCTACGCCTTC.

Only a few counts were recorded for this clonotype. This CDR3 is CASSIEATSYEQYF. The DNA of the CDR3 is TGTGCCAGTAGTATAGAGGCCACCTCCTACGAGCAGTACTTC. The J gene is TRBJ2-7, the V gene TRBV19; no clear D. V was trimmed by 0 bases and J by 0 bases, leaving 6 bases between them. Germline CDR1 is LNHDA and CDR2 is SQIVND (reference sequence). The CDR3 contains 14 residues.

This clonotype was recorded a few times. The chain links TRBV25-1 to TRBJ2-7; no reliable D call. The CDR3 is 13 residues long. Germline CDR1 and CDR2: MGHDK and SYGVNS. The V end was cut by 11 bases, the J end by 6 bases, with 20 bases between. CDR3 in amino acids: CASRHGSRTEQYF. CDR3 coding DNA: TGTGCCTCCCGCCACGGGTCCAGAACCGAGCAGTACTTC.

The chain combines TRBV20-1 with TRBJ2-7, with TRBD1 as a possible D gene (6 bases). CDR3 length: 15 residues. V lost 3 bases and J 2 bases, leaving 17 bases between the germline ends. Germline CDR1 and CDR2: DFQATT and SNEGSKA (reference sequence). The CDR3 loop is CSASSLGGATYEQYF. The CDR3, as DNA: TGCAGTGCTAGTTCCCTTGGGGGCGCAACCTACGAGCAGTACTTC.

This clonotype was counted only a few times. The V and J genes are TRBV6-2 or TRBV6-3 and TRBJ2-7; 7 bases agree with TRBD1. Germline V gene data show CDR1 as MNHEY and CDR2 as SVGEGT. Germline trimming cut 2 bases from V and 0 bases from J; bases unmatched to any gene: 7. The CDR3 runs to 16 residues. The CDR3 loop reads CASSYEGGRVSYEQYF. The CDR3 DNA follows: TGTGCCAGCAGTTACGAAGGGGGCAGGGTCTCCTACGAGCAGTACTTC.

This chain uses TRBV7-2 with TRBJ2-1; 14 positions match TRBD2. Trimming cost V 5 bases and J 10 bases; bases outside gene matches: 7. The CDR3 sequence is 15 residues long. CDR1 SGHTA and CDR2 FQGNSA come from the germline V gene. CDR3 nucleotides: TGTGCCAGCAGCCAAGGACTAGCGGGAGGATTCGAGCAGTTCTTC. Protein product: CASSQGLAGGFEQFF.

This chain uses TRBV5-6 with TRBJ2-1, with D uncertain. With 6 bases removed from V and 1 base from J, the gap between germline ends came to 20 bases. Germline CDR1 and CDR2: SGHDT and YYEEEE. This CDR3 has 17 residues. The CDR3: CASTLGIQYRSYNEQFF. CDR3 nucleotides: TGTGCCAGCACCTTAGGTATACAGTATCGGTCCTACAATGAGCAGTTCTTC.

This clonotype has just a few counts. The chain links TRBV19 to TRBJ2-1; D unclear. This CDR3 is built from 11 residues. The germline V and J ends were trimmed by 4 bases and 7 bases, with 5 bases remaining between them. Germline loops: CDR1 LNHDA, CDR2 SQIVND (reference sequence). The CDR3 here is CASSKVNEQFF. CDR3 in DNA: TGTGCCAGTAGTAAGGTAAATGAGCAGTTCTTC.

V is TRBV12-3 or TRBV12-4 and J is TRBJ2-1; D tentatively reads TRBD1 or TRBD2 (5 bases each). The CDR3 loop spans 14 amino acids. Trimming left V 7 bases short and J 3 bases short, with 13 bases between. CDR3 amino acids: CASISGAVYNEQFF. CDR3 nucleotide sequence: TGTGCCAGCATATCCGGGGCCGTCTACAATGAGCAGTTCTTC.

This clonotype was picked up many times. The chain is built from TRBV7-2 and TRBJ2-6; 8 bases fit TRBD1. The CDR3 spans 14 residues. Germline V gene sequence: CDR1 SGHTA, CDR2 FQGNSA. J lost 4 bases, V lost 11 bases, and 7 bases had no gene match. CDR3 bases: TGTGCCGGAACAGGGGGATCCGGGGCCAACGTCCTGACTTTC. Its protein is CAGTGGSGANVLTF.